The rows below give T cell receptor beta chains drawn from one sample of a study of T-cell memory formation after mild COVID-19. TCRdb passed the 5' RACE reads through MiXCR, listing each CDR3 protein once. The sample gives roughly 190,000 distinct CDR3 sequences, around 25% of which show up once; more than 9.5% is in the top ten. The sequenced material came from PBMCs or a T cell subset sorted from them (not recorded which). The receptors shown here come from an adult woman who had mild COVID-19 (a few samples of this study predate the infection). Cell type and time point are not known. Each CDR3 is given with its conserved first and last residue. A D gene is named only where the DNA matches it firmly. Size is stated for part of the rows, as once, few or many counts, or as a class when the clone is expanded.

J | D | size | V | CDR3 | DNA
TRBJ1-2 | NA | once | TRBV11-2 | CASSYLGGIYGYTF | TGTGCCAGCAGCTACCTGGGGGGAATCTATGGCTACACCTTC
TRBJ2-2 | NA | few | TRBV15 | CATSRDPLDTANTGELFF | TGTGCCACCAGCAGAGATCCCCTGGACACCGCGAACACCGGGGAGCTGTTTTTT
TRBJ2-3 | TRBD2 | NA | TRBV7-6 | CASSRGGDTQYF | TGTGCCAGCAGCCGGGGGGGGGATACGCAGTATTTT
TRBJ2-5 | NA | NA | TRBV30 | CAWSEQGLPQETQYF | TGTGCCTGGAGTGAACAAGGACTACCGCAAGAGACCCAGTACTTC
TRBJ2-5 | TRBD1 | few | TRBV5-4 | CASNQGGRYQETQYF | TGTGCCAGCAACCAAGGGGGCCGCTACCAAGAGACCCAGTACTTC
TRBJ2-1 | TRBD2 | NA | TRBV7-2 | CASSFGGGTSGIKSYNEQFF | TGTGCCAGCAGCTTCGGCGGGGGGACTAGCGGGATTAAATCCTACAATGAGCAGTTCTTC
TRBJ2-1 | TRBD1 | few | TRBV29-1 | CSVEDLGTGGLNSYNEQFF | TGCAGCGTTGAAGATCTAGGGACAGGGGGCCTAAACTCCTACAATGAGCAGTTCTTC
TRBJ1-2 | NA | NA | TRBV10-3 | CAISEPQSTPRYTF | TGTGCCATCAGTGAGCCCCAAAGCACCCCGCGCTACACCTTC
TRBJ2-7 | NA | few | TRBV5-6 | CASSLVTLWGEQYF | TGTGCCAGCAGCTTGGTGACCCTCTGGGGGGAGCAGTACTTC
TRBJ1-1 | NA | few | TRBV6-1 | CASRRGPNTEAFF | TGTGCCAGCCGGCGGGGGCCGAACACTGAAGCTTTCTTT
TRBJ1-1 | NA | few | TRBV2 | CASEGGTEAFF | TGTGCCAGCGAGGGGGGCACTGAAGCTTTCTTT
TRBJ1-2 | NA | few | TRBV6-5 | CASRERGNYGYTF | TGTGCCAGCAGAGAACGGGGGAACTATGGCTACACCTTC
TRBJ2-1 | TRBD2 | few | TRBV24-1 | CATSDTKAGSYNEQFF | TGTGCCACCAGTGATACCAAAGCGGGATCCTACAATGAGCAGTTCTTC
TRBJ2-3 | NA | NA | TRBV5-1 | CASRSTGSTDTQYF | TGCGCCAGCAGATCCACAGGTAGCACAGATACGCAGTATTTT
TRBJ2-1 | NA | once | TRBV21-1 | CASRRLRGRSGRKEQFF | TGTGCCAGCAGGAGATTACGGGGAAGAAGCGGTCGGAAGGAGCAGTTCTTC
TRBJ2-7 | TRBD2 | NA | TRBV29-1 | CSVEAPGAGALDEQYF | TGCAGCGTTGAAGCCCCGGGAGCGGGAGCCCTCGACGAGCAGTACTTC
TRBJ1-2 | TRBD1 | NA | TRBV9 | CASSVTGDYGYTF | TGTGCCAGCAGCGTAACAGGGGACTATGGCTACACCTTC
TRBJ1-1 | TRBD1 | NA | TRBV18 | CASSLPGGAPEAFF | TGTGCCAGCTCCCTCCCAGGGGGCGCACCTGAAGCTTTCTTT
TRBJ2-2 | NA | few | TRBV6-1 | CASSELGGSNTGELFF | TGTGCCAGCAGTGAATTAGGCGGATCGAACACCGGGGAGCTGTTTTTT
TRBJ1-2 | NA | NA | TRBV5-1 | CASSLTAKYGYTF | TGCGCCAGCAGCTTGACAGCCAAGTATGGCTACACCTTC
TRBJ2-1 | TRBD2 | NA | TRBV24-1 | CATSDPRGGPYNEQFF | TGTGCCACCAGTGATCCGCGGGGGGGTCCCTACAATGAGCAGTTCTTC
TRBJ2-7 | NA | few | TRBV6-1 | CASSEGPSSYEQYF | TGTGCCAGCAGTGAAGGCCCTTCCAGTTACGAGCAGTACTTC
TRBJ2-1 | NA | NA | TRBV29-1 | CSVEGGVSYNEQFF | TGCAGCGTTGAAGGCGGCGTCTCCTACAATGAGCAGTTCTTC
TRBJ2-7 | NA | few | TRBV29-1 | CSADSEHEQYF | TGCAGCGCCGACAGCGAACACGAGCAGTACTTC
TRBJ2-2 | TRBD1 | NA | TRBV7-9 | CASSPTGERIGELFF | TGTGCCAGCAGCCCGACAGGGGAAAGAATCGGGGAGCTGTTTTTT
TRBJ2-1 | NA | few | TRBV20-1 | CSAADDGYNEQFF | TGCAGTGCCGCGGACGACGGATACAATGAGCAGTTCTTC
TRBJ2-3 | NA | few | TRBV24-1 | CATSDSGLTTDTQYF | TGTGCCACCAGTGATTCCGGGCTTACCACAGATACGCAGTATTTT
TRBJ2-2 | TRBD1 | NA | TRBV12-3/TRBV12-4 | CASSQTPGTGETSGELFF | TGTGCCAGCAGTCAGACCCCCGGGACAGGGGAGACGTCCGGGGAGCTGTTTTTT
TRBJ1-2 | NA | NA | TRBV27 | CASSLKGNYGYTF | TGTGCCAGCAGTTTAAAAGGGAATTATGGCTACACCTTC
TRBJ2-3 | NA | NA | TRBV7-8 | CASSQGTTDTQYF | TGTGCCAGCAGCCAAGGGACCACAGATACGCAGTATTTT
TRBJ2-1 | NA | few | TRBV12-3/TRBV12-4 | CASSSLGYNEQFF | TGTGCCAGCAGCTCCTTGGGTTACAATGAGCAGTTCTTC
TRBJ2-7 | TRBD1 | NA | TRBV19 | CASSTRQGQRVYEQYF | TGTGCCAGTAGTACACGACAGGGTCAACGAGTATACGAGCAGTACTTC
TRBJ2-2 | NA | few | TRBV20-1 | CSGVEVDTGELFF | TGCAGTGGGGTTGAGGTTGACACCGGGGAGCTGTTTTTT
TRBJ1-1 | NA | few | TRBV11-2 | CASSSSMSWAEAFF | TGTGCCAGCAGCTCAAGTATGAGTTGGGCTGAAGCTTTCTTT
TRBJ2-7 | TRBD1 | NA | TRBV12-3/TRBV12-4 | CASSLDGTVGNEQYF | TGTGCCAGCAGTTTGGATGGGACAGTCGGAAACGAGCAGTACTTC
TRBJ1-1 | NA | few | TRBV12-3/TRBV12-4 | CASSFSTTALNTEAFF | TGTGCCAGCAGTTTTTCAACGACAGCCCTGAACACTGAAGCTTTCTTT
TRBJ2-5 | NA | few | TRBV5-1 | CASRGGGGDRETQYF | TGCGCCAGCAGAGGCGGCGGCGGGGACCGGGAGACCCAGTACTTC
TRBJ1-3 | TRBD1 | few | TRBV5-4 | CASSGDRAGNTIYF | TGTGCCAGCAGCGGGGACAGGGCTGGAAACACCATATATTTT
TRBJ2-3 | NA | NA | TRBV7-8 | CASSLTSGEDTQYF | TGTGCCAGCAGCTTAACCTCGGGGGAAGATACGCAGTATTTT
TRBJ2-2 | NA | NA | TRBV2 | CASTPSGGNTGELFF | TGTGCCAGCACCCCGTCCGGCGGCAACACCGGGGAGCTGTTTTTT
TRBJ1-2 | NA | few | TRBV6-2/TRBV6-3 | CASSRPTNYGYTF | TGTGCCAGCAGCCGACCGACCAACTATGGCTACACCTTC